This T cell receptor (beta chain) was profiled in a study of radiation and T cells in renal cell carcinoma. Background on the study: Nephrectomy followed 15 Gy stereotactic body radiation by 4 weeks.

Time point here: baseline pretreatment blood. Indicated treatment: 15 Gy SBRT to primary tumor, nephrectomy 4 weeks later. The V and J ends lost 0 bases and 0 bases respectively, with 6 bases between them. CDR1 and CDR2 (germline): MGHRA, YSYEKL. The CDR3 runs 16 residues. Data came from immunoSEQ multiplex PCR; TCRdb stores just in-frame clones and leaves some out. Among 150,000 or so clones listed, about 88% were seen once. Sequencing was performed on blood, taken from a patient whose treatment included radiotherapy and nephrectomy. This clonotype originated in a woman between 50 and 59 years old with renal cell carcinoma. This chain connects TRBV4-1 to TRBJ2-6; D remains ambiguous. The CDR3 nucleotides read TGCGCCAGCAGCCAAGAGAAGGCCTCTGGGGCCAACGTCCTGACTTTC. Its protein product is CASSQEKASGANVLTF.